Listed below are T cell receptor beta chains from one sample, sequenced in a study of vaccination and CD4 T cells after COVID-19. These receptors' targets are unknown. TCRdb redid the calling of the PCR reads with MiXCR, one entry per CDR3 protein. The data contain roughly 10,000 distinct CDR3 sequences, just under 45% of them singletons. The sample was CD4+ T cells from blood, cultured in vitro. These receptors originate from a human donor in good health. The CDR3 runs from the conserved cysteine through the conserved F or W. A D gene is named only where the DNA matches it firmly. Expanded clones are given a class, and other clones once, few, many or no size at all.

d_call clone_size j_call v_call cdr3_aa cdr3_nt
TRBD1 NA TRBJ1-5 TRBV28 CASSSGTGGSQPQHF TGTGCCAGCAGTTCCGGGACAGGGGGCAGTCAGCCCCAGCATTTT
NA once TRBJ2-3 TRBV19 CASSIETPDTQYF TGTGCCAGTAGTATAGAAACTCCAGATACGCAGTATTTT
NA NA TRBJ2-6 TRBV2 CASSSTDSGANVLTF TGTGCCAGCAGTTCAACAGATTCTGGGGCCAACGTCCTGACTTTC
TRBD1 few TRBJ1-1 TRBV20-1 CSASGGFGTGKGLDTEAFF TGCAGTGCTAGCGGTGGGTTCGGGACAGGGAAAGGGCTGGACACTGAAGCTTTCTTT
TRBD1 NA TRBJ1-1 TRBV7-9 CASSRTGPHTEAFF TGTGCCAGCAGCCGGACAGGGCCCCACACTGAAGCTTTCTTT
TRBD1 NA TRBJ1-2 TRBV20-1 CSLKGGLDGYTF TGCAGCTTAAAAGGGGGCCTAGATGGCTACACCTTC
NA few TRBJ1-2 TRBV10-3 CAISEGRWGNYGYTF TGTGCCATCAGTGAAGGACGGTGGGGGAACTATGGCTACACCTTC
NA NA TRBJ2-7 TRBV6-5 CASSLKLVGAPYEQYF TGTGCCAGCAGTTTAAAACTGGTGGGGGCCCCCTACGAGCAGTACTTC
NA NA TRBJ2-7 TRBV20-1 CSATRDYEQYF TGCAGTGCTACCAGGGACTACGAGCAGTACTTC
NA few TRBJ2-6 TRBV20-1 CSAIRESGANVLTF TGCAGTGCCATTCGAGAATCTGGGGCCAACGTCCTGACTTTC
NA few TRBJ1-6 TRBV6-1 CASRARSSYNSPLHF TGTGCCAGCAGGGCCCGTAGCTCCTATAATTCACCCCTCCACTTT
TRBD2 NA TRBJ2-2 TRBV2 CASTGTSVNTGELFF TGTGCCAGCACTGGGACTAGCGTGAACACCGGGGAGCTGTTTTTT
NA NA TRBJ2-1 TRBV14 CASSQAGLAGEQFF TGTGCCAGCAGCCAAGCAGGCTTAGCAGGTGAGCAGTTCTTC
TRBD2 few TRBJ2-5 TRBV12-3/TRBV12-4 CASSLAGLAVETQYF TGTGCCAGCAGTTTAGCGGGCCTAGCGGTAGAGACCCAGTACTTC
NA few TRBJ1-2 TRBV20-1 CSIFFRSYGYTF TGCAGTATCTTCTTTCGGAGCTATGGCTACACCTTC
TRBD1 few TRBJ1-5 TRBV12-3/TRBV12-4 CASSPTGGHQPQHF TGTGCCAGCAGTCCGACAGGGGGCCACCAGCCCCAGCATTTT
NA NA TRBJ1-4 TRBV20-1 CSAKGSADSTNEKLFF TGCAGTGCTAAGGGCAGCGCTGACTCAACTAATGAAAAACTGTTTTTT
NA once TRBJ2-1 TRBV9 CASSARNRVGEQFF TGTGCCAGCAGCGCGCGTAACAGGGTTGGAGAGCAGTTCTTC
TRBD2 NA TRBJ2-1 TRBV7-3 CASSPTSGPPRNEQFF TGTGCCAGCAGCCCGACTAGCGGCCCCCCGCGGAATGAGCAGTTCTTC
TRBD1 NA TRBJ1-6 TRBV20-1 CSAREATGDNSPLHF TGCAGTGCTAGAGAGGCGACAGGGGATAATTCACCCCTCCACTTT
NA NA TRBJ1-1 TRBV7-9 CASSQDHRNTEAFF TGCGCCAGCAGCCAAGATCACAGGAACACTGAAGCTTTCTTT
TRBD2 NA TRBJ2-3 TRBV6-2/TRBV6-3 CASSISSGSFADTQYF TGTGCCAGTTCCATCTCTAGCGGGAGTTTCGCAGATACGCAGTATTTT
NA NA TRBJ2-5 TRBV24-1 CATSDSRTSQETQYF TGTGCCACCAGTGATTCTAGAACTAGCCAAGAGACCCAGTACTTC
NA NA TRBJ2-7 TRBV28 CASRETFSYEQYF TGTGCCAGCAGAGAGACATTTTCCTACGAGCAGTACTTC
TRBD1 few TRBJ1-5 TRBV27 CASSGDSRDQHF TGTGCCAGCAGCGGGGACAGTAGGGACCAGCATTTT
TRBD1 NA TRBJ2-7 TRBV11-2 CASSTSDRGFYEQYF TGTGCCAGCAGCACCTCGGACAGGGGCTTCTACGAGCAGTACTTC
NA NA TRBJ2-1 TRBV11-3 CASSSKGVAAGEQFF TGTGCCAGCAGCTCAAAGGGGGTGGCAGCCGGTGAGCAGTTCTTC
NA NA TRBJ2-7 TRBV15 CATSRNRDANYEQYF TGTGCCACCAGCAGAAACCGGGATGCAAACTACGAGCAGTACTTC
NA NA TRBJ1-1 TRBV15 CATSRAGDGYTEAFF TGTGCCACCAGCAGAGCGGGGGACGGGTACACTGAAGCTTTCTTT
NA NA TRBJ2-3 TRBV20-1 CSATPQGTRSTDTQYF TGCAGTGCTACGCCTCAGGGGACTCGCTCCACAGATACGCAGTATTTT
NA few TRBJ2-2 TRBV19 CASSRTGELFF TGTGCCAGTAGTAGGACCGGGGAGCTGTTTTTT
TRBD1 NA TRBJ2-3 TRBV5-6 CASSSGGQGIDTQYF TGTGCCAGCAGCTCGGGGGGACAGGGGATAGATACGCAGTATTTT
TRBD2 NA TRBJ2-7 TRBV6-2/TRBV6-3 CATSSGTSYEQYF TGTGCCACCTCTAGCGGGACCAGTTACGAGCAGTACTTC
NA few TRBJ2-1 TRBV6-2/TRBV6-3 CASSYSRFNEQFF TGTGCCAGCAGTTACTCGAGGTTTAATGAGCAGTTCTTC
NA NA TRBJ1-1 TRBV6-1 CATSGNTEAFF TGTGCCACCTCAGGGAACACTGAAGCTTTCTTT
TRBD1 NA TRBJ1-2 TRBV5-4 CASSPRGGDYGYTF TGTGCCAGCAGCCCGCGAGGGGGCGACTATGGCTACACCTTC
NA NA TRBJ2-5 TRBV2 CASSPGHQETQYF TGTGCCAGCTCACCGGGTCACCAAGAGACCCAGTACTTC
NA NA TRBJ1-1 TRBV6-5 CASSYSSGLTEAFF TGTGCCAGCAGTTACTCGTCAGGTCTCACTGAAGCTTTCTTT
TRBD2 NA TRBJ2-3 TRBV4-1 CASSRSIAGGDTDTQYF TGCGCCAGCAGCCGATCTATAGCGGGAGGTGACACAGATACGCAGTATTTT
NA NA TRBJ2-3 TRBV6-2/TRBV6-3 CASRHRVETDTQYF TGTGCCAGCAGACACAGGGTCGAGACAGATACGCAGTATTTT
NA NA TRBJ1-2 TRBV19 CASTRGGYYGYTF TGTGCCAGTACTAGGGGCGGATATTATGGCTACACCTTC
TRBD1 NA TRBJ1-2 TRBV29-1 CSVGQGSGYTF TGCAGCGTTGGACAGGGATCCGGCTACACCTTC
NA NA TRBJ2-3 TRBV7-8 CASSLGADTQYF TGTGCCAGCAGCTTAGGGGCAGATACGCAGTATTTT
NA NA TRBJ2-5 TRBV20-1 CSARQQEFGTQYF TGCAGTGCTAGACAACAGGAATTTGGGACCCAGTACTTC
TRBD2 NA TRBJ2-7 TRBV20-1 CSASRLAGGYEQYF TGCAGTGCTAGCCGGCTAGCGGGAGGCTACGAGCAGTACTTC